The 27 T cell receptor beta chains given below trace back to one sample, sequenced in a study of blood T cell repertoires in COVID-19. Only in-frame clones appear in the TCRdb table, and some are missing; sequencing was by immunoSEQ multiplex PCR. The table lists 190,000 or so clones, approximately 90% of them singletons. Input material: PBMCs or T cells enriched from blood (not recorded which). The receptor set was obtained from a man aged 30-40 years who had recovered from COVID-19.

The genes are TRBV6-1 and TRBJ1-2; D unclear. Trimming pared 0 bases from V and 1 base from J, leaving 12 bases between. CDR3 length: 16 residues. The V gene's germline CDR1 is MNHNS and CDR2 SASEGT. The CDR3: CASSEAAGIYNYGYTF. The CDR3 nucleotides read TGTGCCAGCAGTGAAGCGGCGGGAATTTATAACTATGGCTACACCTTC.

V gene TRBV29-1 combines with J gene TRBJ2-7; 14 bases fit TRBD2. In germline, CDR1 is SQVTM, CDR2 ANQGSEA. The length of the CDR3 is 14 residues. Trimming at V came to 3 bases and at J to 6 bases, leaving 4 bases not matched to a gene. Written as DNA, the CDR3 is TGCAGCGTTGAGGGAGGACTAGCGGGAGGCGAGCAGTACTTC. As protein: CSVEGGLAGGEQYF.

In DNA, the CDR3 is TGTGCCAGCAGAGGACAGGGTCGGGAGCAGTACTTC. This encodes CASRGQGREQYF. V gene TRBV7-9 combines with J gene TRBJ2-7; 8 nucleotides match TRBD1. The V gene's germline CDR1 is SEHNR and CDR2 FQNEAQ (reference sequence). The CDR3 has 12 residues. The V segment lost 6 bases and the J segment 7 bases; nucleotides outside the gene matches: 5.

This clone appeared a single time. The chain employs TRBV30 and TRBJ2-1; 8 bases line up with TRBD2. From germline, CDR1 is GTSNPN and CDR2 SVGIG (reference sequence). This CDR3 is 13 amino acids long. The V gene end was trimmed by 3 bases and the J gene end by 6 bases; junction bases not matched to a gene: 4. CDR3 DNA sequence: TGTGCCTGGAGGAACGCGGGGGGCAATGAGCAGTTCTTC. Translation gives CAWRNAGGNEQFF.

The J gene is TRBJ1-5, the V gene TRBV5-1, with D perhaps TRBD1 (5 bases). The CDR3 contains 15 residues. V dropped 3 bases and J dropped 2 bases, with 12 bases sitting between them. Germline V CDR1 and CDR2: SGHRS, YFSETQ. In DNA, the CDR3 is TGCGCCAGCAGCTGGGCGGGGACTGGCAATCAGCCCCAGCATTTT. Protein sequence: CASSWAGTGNQPQHF.

The chain recombines TRBV18 with TRBJ2-7; TRBD1 matches at 8 bases. V lost 4 bases and J lost 5; bases outside the gene matches: 7. This CDR3 has 14 amino acids. Germline V lookup: CDR1 KGHSH, CDR2 LQKENI. Here the CDR3 reads CASSRGQGKNEQYF. The CDR3 DNA reads as TGTGCCAGCTCACGTGGACAGGGTAAGAACGAGCAGTACTTC. Supplemented by reference TRBV18 and TRBJ2-7, the full variable domain reads NAGVMQNPRHLVRRRGQEARLRCSPMKGHSHVYWYRQLPEEGLKFMVYLQKENIIDESGMPKERFSAEFPKEGPSILRIQQVVRGDSAAYFCASSRGQGKNEQYFGPGTRLTVT.

CDR3 nucleotide sequence: TGCGCCAGCAGCCAAGGGGACAGGCCCCAAGAGACCCAGTACTTC. Translated: CASSQGDRPQETQYF. The chain carries TRBV4-3 and TRBJ2-5, with 8 nucleotides matching TRBD1. This CDR3 has 15 amino acids. Germline-derived CDR1 and CDR2 are LGHNA and YSLEER. Germline trimming cut 1 base from V and 1 base from J; bases unmatched to any gene: 2.

This chain connects TRBV5-1 to TRBJ1-1; D uncertain. The V end lost 4 bases, the J end lost 1 base, and 20 bases lay between the germline ends. The CDR3 is 17 residues long. Germline V lookup: CDR1 SGHRS, CDR2 YFSETQ. Here the CDR3 reads CASSPRGPGSGNTEAFF. The CDR3 DNA sequence: TGCGCCAGCAGCCCGCGAGGGCCGGGGAGTGGGAACACTGAAGCTTTCTTT.

The rearrangement joins TRBV7-9 to TRBJ2-7, with TRBD1 matching over 7 bases. J was trimmed by 0 bases and V by 2 bases; bases with no gene match: 4. The length of the CDR3 is 15 residues. In germline, CDR1 is SEHNR, CDR2 FQNEAQ (reference sequence). The CDR3 spells CASSLPGQPSYEQYF. The CDR3 DNA reads TGTGCCAGCAGCTTACCGGGACAGCCCTCCTACGAGCAGTACTTC.

The chain employs TRBV3-1 (or the pseudogene TRBV3-2) and TRBJ2-3; 10 bases line up with TRBD2. The ends lost 2 bases at V and 4 bases at J; junction bases unmatched: 12. The CDR3 is 18 residues long. From germline, CDR1 is LGHDT and CDR2 YNNKEL (reference sequence). The CDR3, as DNA: TGTGCCAGCAGCCAAATACGGACTAGCGGCCGGGCCGCAGATACGCAGTATTTT. Protein sequence: CASSQIRTSGRAADTQYF.

The rearrangement uses TRBV5-1 and TRBJ2-2; TRBD1 aligns across 9 bases. The CDR3 spans 17 residues. In germline, CDR1 is SGHRS, CDR2 YFSETQ. Germline trimming cut 0 bases from V and 5 bases from J; bases unmatched to any gene: 8. The DNA of the CDR3 is TGCGCCAGCAGCTTGGAACCACAGGGGGCAGGAACCGGGGAGCTGTTTTTT. Encoded protein: CASSLEPQGAGTGELFF.

V is TRBV30 and J is TRBJ2-1, with TRBD2 matching over 11 bases. The CDR3 has 17 amino acids. CDR1 and CDR2 from the germline V gene are GTSNPN and SVGIG (reference sequence). The trim removed 0 bases at V and 4 bases at J, leaving 8 bases unmatched. DNA of the CDR3: TGTGCCTGGAGTGTAAGCTATGCTAGCGGGGGGTACAATGAGCAGTTCTTC. Translated, it gives CAWSVSYASGGYNEQFF.

V and J are TRBV5-4 and TRBJ2-5; D may be TRBD2 (5 bases). The CDR3 loop spans 14 amino acids. The V and J ends lost 4 bases and 2 bases respectively, with 12 bases between them. CDR1 is SGHNT and CDR2 is YYREEE in the germline V gene (reference sequence). The CDR3 DNA reads TGTGCCAGCAGCCGGGATCACCCACAAGAGACCCAGTACTTC. This encodes CASSRDHPQETQYF.

The chain combines TRBV28 with TRBJ2-7; the D is unclear. The CDR3 is 13 residues long. Germline loops: CDR1 MDHEN, CDR2 SYDVKM. V was trimmed by 10 bases and J by 3 bases, leaving 16 bases between them. The CDR3 loop is CATTDNVLYEQYF. CDR3 nucleotides: TGTGCCACCACAGACAATGTCCTCTACGAGCAGTACTTC.

This clone has a single count. The gene calls are TRBV7-2 and TRBJ2-2, with D maybe TRBD1 (6 bases). The length of the CDR3 is 14 residues. The V end was cut by 3 bases, the J end by 2 bases, with 7 bases between. Germline lookup yields CDR1 SGHTA and CDR2 FQGNSA. The CDR3 is CASSLGQNTGELFF. In nucleotides, the CDR3 is TGTGCCAGCAGCTTGGGACAAAACACCGGGGAGCTGTTTTTT.

The chain links TRBV24-1 to TRBJ2-1, with D perhaps TRBD2 (6 bases). Trimming shortened V by 4 bases and J by 15 bases, and 12 bases separated the two germline ends. CDR3 size: 11 residues. Germline V lookup: CDR1 KGHDR, CDR2 SFDVKD. This CDR3 is CATSEESGWFF. DNA of the CDR3: TGTGCCACCAGTGAGGAAAGCGGGTGGTTCTTC.

The J gene is TRBJ1-2, the V gene TRBV24-1, with a weak D call TRBD1 (5 bases). V gave up 2 bases and J gave up 3 bases, with 12 bases separating them. Germline CDR1 is KGHDR and CDR2 is SFDVKD. This CDR3 has 15 residues. As DNA, the CDR3 is TGTGCCACCAGTGATTCCTTCACAGGAGACTATGGCTACACCTTC. Encoded protein: CATSDSFTGDYGYTF.

The genes are TRBV19 and TRBJ2-7, with D unclear. The V gene lost 3 bases and the J gene lost 5 bases, with 14 bases spanning the gap. The germline CDR1 and CDR2 sequences are LNHDA and SQIVND (reference sequence). CDR3 length: 14 residues. CDR3 in DNA: TGTGCCAGTAGTATCTACTCGAGTGATGACGAGCAGTACTTC. Translating it yields CASSIYSSDDEQYF.

Regarding this clone: Other DNA sequences of this sample code for an identical CDR3. V gene TRBV6-4 combines with J gene TRBJ2-3; 10 positions agree with TRBD1. Germline loops: CDR1 MRHNA, CDR2 SNTAGT. Unmatched junction bases numbered 1, after V lost 3 bases and J lost 1 base. The CDR3 spans 15 residues. The CDR3 spells CASSEGTGGTDTQYF. The CDR3 nucleotides are TGTGCCAGCAGTGAAGGGACAGGGGGCACAGATACGCAGTATTTT.

Notes on this clone: Within the sample, other DNA sequences also encode this same CDR3. The V call is TRBV15, the J call TRBJ1-5; D possibly corresponds to TRBD1 (6 bases). Germline assignment: CDR1 LNHNV and CDR2 YYDKDF (reference sequence). The CDR3 has 15 residues. V lost 1 base and J 4 bases, leaving 11 bases between the germline ends. The CDR3 nucleotides are TGTGCCACCAGCAGAGTAACAGGGTCTAATCAGCCCCAGCATTTT. Its protein is CATSRVTGSNQPQHF.

This rearrangement joins TRBV11-2 to TRBJ1-6; a possible D gene is TRBD1 (6 bases). V lost 4 bases and J 8 bases, leaving 21 bases between the germline ends. Looked up from germline, CDR1 is SGHAT and CDR2 is FQNNGV. This CDR3 is 17 amino acids long. The CDR3 DNA reads as TGTGCCAGCAGCTCGGGCCGGGTTCTGAAGGGGGATTCACCCCTCCACTTT. Translating it yields CASSSGRVLKGDSPLHF.

The chain employs TRBV7-2 and TRBJ2-3, with D maybe TRBD1 (6 bases). V was clipped by 5 bases and J by 1 base, with 10 bases between them. Germline V gives CDR1 SGHTA, CDR2 FQGNSA. This CDR3 contains 14 residues. The DNA of the CDR3 is TGTGCCAGCAGCCCCTGGACAGGCACAGATACGCAGTATTTT. Protein product: CASSPWTGTDTQYF.

The CDR3 is CSVLTGGSGYGYTF. The CDR3 DNA reads as TGCAGCGTTTTGACAGGGGGCTCGGGCTATGGCTACACCTTC. The genes are TRBV29-1 and TRBJ1-2; the match to TRBD1 covers 10 bases. V shed 5 bases, J shed 4 bases, and the junction held 7 bases outside the gene matches. Germline CDR1 SQVTM, CDR2 ANQGSEA. This CDR3 region has 14 residues.

The chain carries TRBV27 and TRBJ1-1, with D possibly being TRBD1 (6 bases). Trimming cost V 2 bases and J 5 bases, with 15 bases left between them. Looked up from germline, CDR1 is MNHEY and CDR2 is SMNVEV (reference sequence). CDR3 length: 15 amino acids. In nucleotides, the CDR3 is TGTGCCAGCAGTTTAGGGAGGGGGTACGTGACTGAAGCTTTCTTT. Its protein is CASSLGRGYVTEAFF.

This sequence joins TRBV2 and TRBJ1-4; D ambiguous. The germline V gene encodes CDR1 SNHLY and CDR2 FYNNEI. V shed 8 bases and J shed 13 bases, with 17 bases lying between them. The CDR3 sequence is 12 residues long. In DNA form, the CDR3 reads TGTGCCAGCCTAAGTTGGTCTCGGGGACTGTTTTTT. Amino acids: CASLSWSRGLFF.

The genes are TRBV5-6 and TRBJ1-2; D is uncertain. The CDR3 contains 15 residues. Germline CDR1 and CDR2: SGHDT and YYEEEE. The V end was cut by 0 bases, the J end by 4 bases, with 13 bases between. CDR3 region: CASSLDPGASYGYTF. The CDR3 DNA reads as TGTGCCAGCAGCTTGGATCCCGGAGCGAGCTATGGCTACACCTTC. Filled out from reference TRBV5-6 and TRBJ1-2, the complete variable domain reads DAGVTQSPTHLIKTRGQQVTLRCSPKSGHDTVSWYQQALGQGPQFIFQYYEEEERQRGNFPDRFSGHQFPNYSSELNVNALLLGDSALYLCASSLDPGASYGYTFGSGTRLTVV.

This chain joins TRBV2 and TRBJ1-3; the match to TRBD1 covers 8 bases. Trimming at V came to 5 bases and at J to 4 bases, leaving 13 bases not matched to a gene. The CDR3 sequence is 17 residues long. CDR1 SNHLY and CDR2 FYNNEI come from the germline V gene. DNA for the CDR3: TGTGCCAGCAGTCCGACAGGGGTCCTGATGGGGGGAAACACCATATATTTT. Residues: CASSPTGVLMGGNTIYF.